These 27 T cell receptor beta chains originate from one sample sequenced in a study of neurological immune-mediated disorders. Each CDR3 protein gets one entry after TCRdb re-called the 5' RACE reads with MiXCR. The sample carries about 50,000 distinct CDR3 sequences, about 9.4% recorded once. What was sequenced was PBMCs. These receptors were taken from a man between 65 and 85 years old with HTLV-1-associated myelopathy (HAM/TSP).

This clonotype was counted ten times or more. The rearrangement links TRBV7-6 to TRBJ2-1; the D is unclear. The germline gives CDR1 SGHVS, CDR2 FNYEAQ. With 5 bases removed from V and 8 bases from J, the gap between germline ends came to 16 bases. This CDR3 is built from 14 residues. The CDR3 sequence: CASSRTLVVDEQFF. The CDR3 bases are TGTGCCAGCAGCCGAACCTTAGTCGTCGATGAGCAGTTCTTC.

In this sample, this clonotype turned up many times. For the CDR3, the DNA is TGTGCCAGCAGCCCTCCCAAGCCCAAAAACATTCAGTACTTC. Protein product: CASSPPKPKNIQYF. The V and J genes are TRBV28 and TRBJ2-4; D is uncertain. The CDR3 contains 14 residues. The germline V and J ends were trimmed by 6 bases and 2 bases, with 11 bases remaining between them. The germline CDR1 and CDR2 sequences are MDHEN and SYDVKM.

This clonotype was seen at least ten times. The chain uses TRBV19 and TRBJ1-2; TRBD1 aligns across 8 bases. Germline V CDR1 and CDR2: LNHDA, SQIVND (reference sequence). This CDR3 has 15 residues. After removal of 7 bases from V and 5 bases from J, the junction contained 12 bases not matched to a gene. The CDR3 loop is CASTAGQGWRYGYTF. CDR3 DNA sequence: TGTGCCAGTACGGCCGGACAGGGATGGAGGTATGGCTACACCTTC.

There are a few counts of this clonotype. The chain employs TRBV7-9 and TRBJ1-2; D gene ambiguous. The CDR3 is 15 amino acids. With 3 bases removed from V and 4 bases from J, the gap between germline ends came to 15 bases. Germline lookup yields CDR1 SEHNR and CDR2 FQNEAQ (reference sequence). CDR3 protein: CASSFSGSVGYGYTF. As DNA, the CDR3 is TGTGCCAGCAGCTTTTCGGGGTCTGTTGGCTATGGCTACACCTTC.

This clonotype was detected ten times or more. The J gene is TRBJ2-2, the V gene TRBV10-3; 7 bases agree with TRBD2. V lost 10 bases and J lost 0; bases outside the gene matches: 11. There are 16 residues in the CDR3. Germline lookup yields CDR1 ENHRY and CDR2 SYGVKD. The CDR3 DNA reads TGTGCCACCCTGGGAAGCGGGACTCCGAACACCGGGGAGCTGTTTTTT. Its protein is CATLGSGTPNTGELFF.

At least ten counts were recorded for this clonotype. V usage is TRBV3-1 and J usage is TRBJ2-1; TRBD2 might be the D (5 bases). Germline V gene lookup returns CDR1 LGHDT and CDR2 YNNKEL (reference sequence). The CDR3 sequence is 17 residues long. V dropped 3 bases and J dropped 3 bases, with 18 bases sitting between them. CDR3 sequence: CASSHILAGDDYNEQFF. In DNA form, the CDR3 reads TGTGCCAGCAGCCACATCTTGGCGGGTGACGACTACAATGAGCAGTTCTTC.

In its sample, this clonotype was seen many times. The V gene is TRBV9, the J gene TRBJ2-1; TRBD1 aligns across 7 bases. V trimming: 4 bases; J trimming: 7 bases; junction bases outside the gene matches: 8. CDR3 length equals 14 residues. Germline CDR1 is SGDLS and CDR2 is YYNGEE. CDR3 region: CASSRSDRTNEQFF. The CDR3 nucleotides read TGTGCCAGCAGCCGCTCGGACAGGACAAATGAGCAGTTCTTC.

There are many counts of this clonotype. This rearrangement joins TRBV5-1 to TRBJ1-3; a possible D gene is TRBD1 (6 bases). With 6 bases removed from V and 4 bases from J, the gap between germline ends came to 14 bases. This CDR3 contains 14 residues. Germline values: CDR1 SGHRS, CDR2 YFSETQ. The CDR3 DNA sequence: TGCGCCAGCACCAAGGGGGGATCCGGAAACACCATATATTTT. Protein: CASTKGGSGNTIYF.

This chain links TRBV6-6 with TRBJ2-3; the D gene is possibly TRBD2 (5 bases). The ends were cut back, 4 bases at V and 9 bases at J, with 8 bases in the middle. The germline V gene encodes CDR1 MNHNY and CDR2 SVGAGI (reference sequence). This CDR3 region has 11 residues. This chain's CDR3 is CASSLTGTQYF. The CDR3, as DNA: TGTGCCAGCAGTTTAACGGGGACGCAGTATTTT.

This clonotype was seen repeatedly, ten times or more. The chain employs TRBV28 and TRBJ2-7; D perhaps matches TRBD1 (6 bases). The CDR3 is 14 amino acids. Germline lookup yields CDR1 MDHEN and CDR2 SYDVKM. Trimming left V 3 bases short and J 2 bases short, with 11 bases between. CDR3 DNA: TGTGCCAGCAGTTTGGGGACACGAGCCTACGAGCAGTACTTC. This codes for CASSLGTRAYEQYF.

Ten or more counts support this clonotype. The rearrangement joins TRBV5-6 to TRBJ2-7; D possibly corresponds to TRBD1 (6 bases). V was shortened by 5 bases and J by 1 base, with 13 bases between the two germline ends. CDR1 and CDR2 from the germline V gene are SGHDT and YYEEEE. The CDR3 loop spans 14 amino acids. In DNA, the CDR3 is TGTGCCAGCAGTATGGGGGCCGGTTCCTACGAGCAGTACTTC. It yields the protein CASSMGAGSYEQYF.

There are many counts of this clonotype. Here the CDR3 DNA reads TGTGCCAGCAGCTTAGCGGACGGTTACGAGCAGTACTTC. Protein product: CASSLADGYEQYF. The chain combines TRBV7-2 with TRBJ2-7, with D uncertain. The CDR3 runs 13 residues. The V end was cut by 0 bases, the J end by 4 bases, with 7 bases between. Germline CDR1 is SGHTA and CDR2 is FQGNSA.

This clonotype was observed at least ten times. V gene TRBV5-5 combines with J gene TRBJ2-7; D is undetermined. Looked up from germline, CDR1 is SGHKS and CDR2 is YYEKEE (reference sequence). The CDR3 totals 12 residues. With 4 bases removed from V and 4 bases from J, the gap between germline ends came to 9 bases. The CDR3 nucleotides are TGTGCCAGCAGCCGGATCGAATACGAGCAGTACTTC. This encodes CASSRIEYEQYF. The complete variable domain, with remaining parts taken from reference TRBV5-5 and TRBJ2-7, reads DAGVTQSPTHLIKTRGQQVTLRCSPISGHKSVSWYQQVLGQGPQFIFQYYEKEERGRGNFPDRFSARQFPNYSSELNVNALLLGDSALYLCASSRIEYEQYFGPGTRLTVT.

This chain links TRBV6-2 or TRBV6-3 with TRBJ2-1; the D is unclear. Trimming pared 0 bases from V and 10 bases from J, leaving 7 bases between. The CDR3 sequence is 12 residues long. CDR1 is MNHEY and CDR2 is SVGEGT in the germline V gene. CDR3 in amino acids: CASSYSGMEQFF. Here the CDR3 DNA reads TGTGCCAGCAGTTACTCGGGGATGGAGCAGTTCTTC.

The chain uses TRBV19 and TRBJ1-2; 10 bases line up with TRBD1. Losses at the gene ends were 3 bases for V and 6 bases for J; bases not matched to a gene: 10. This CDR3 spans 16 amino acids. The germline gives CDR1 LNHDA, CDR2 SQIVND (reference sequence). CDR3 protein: CASSILFRDRGDGYTF. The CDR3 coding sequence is TGTGCCAGTAGTATCCTCTTCCGGGACAGGGGAGATGGCTACACCTTC.

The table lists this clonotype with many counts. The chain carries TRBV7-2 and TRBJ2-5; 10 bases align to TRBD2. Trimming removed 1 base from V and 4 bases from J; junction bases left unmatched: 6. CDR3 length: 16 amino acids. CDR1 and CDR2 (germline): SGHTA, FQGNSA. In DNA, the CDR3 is TGTGCCAGCAGCTTAGGACCAGCGGGGGGGGGAGAGACCCAGTACTTC. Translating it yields CASSLGPAGGGETQYF.

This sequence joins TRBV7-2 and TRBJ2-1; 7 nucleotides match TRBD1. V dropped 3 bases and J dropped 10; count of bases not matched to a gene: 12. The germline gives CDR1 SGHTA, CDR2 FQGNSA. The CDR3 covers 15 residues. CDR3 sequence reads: CASSFSGQPSGEQFF. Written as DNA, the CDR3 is TGTGCCAGCAGCTTTTCGGGACAGCCAAGTGGAGAGCAGTTCTTC. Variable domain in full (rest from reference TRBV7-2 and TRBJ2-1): GAGVSQSPSNKVTEKGKDVELRCDPISGHTALYWYRQSLGQGLEFLIYFQGNSAPDKSGLPSDRFSAERTGGSVSTLTIQRTQQEDSAVYLCASSFSGQPSGEQFFGPGTRLTVL.

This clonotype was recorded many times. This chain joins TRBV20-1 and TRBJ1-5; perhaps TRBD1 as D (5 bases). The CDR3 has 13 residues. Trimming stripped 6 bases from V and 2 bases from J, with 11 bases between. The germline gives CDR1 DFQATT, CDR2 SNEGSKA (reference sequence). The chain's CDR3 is CSAVGPRNQPQHF. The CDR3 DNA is TGCAGTGCCGTGGGGCCGCGCAATCAGCCCCAGCATTTT.

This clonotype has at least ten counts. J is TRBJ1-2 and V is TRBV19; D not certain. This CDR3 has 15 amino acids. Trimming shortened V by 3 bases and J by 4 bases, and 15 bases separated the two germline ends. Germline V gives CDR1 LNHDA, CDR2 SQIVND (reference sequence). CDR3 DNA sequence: TGTGCCAGTAGTATTCAGAGGAGCCGCACCTATGGCTACACCTTC. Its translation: CASSIQRSRTYGYTF.

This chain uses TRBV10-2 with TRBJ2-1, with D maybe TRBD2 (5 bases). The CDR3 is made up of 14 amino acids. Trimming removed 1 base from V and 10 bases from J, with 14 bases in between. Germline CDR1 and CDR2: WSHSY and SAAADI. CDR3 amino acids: CASSEYGITIEQFF. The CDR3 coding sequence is TGCGCCAGCAGTGAGTACGGGATAACGATAGAGCAGTTCTTC.

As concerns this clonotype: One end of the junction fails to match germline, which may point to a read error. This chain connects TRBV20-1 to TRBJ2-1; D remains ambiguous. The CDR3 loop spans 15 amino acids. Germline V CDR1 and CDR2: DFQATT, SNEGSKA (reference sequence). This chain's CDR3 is CSASSRRNSYNEQSF. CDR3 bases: TGCAGTGCTTCCTCCCGGCGGAACTCCTACAATGAGCAGTCCTTC.

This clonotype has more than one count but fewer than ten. The CDR3: CASRSRDIGEQFF. The CDR3 region has the DNA TGTGCCAGCAGATCCCGGGACATCGGTGAGCAGTTCTTC. The chain carries TRBV28 and TRBJ2-1; possibly TRBD1 for D (6 bases). V was shortened by 6 bases and J by 9 bases, with 15 bases between the two germline ends. The CDR3 is made up of 13 amino acids. Per the germline V gene, CDR1 is MDHEN and CDR2 is SYDVKM.

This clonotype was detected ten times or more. Here the CDR3 DNA reads TGTGCCAGCAGTTACGGCGGGACGGTCGAGCAGTACTTC. This encodes CASSYGGTVEQYF. V usage is TRBV6-5 and J usage is TRBJ2-7, with a possible D match to TRBD2 (6 bases). Trimming shortened V by 2 bases and J by 6 bases, and 11 bases separated the two germline ends. This CDR3 is built from 13 residues. Germline V CDR1 and CDR2: MNHEY, SVGAGI.

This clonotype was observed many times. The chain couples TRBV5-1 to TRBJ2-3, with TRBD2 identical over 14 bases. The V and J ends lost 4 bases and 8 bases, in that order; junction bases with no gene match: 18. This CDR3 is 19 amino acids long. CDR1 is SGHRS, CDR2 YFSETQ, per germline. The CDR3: CASSLQPGLAGVKVATQYF. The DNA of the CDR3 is TGCGCCAGCAGCCTACAACCGGGACTAGCGGGAGTGAAGGTTGCTACGCAGTATTTT.

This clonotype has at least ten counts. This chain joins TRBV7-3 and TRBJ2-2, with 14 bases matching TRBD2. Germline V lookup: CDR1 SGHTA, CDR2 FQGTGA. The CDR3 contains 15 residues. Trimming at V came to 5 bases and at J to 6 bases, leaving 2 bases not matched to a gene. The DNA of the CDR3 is TGTGCCAGCAGCCCGACTAGCGGGAGGGCCGGGGAGCTGTTTTTT. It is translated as CASSPTSGRAGELFF.

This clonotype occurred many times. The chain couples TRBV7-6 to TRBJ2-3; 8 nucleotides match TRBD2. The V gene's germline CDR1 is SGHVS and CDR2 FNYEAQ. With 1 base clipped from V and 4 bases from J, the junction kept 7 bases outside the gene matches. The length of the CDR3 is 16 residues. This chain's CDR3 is CASSLVQREWSDTQYF. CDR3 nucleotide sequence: TGTGCCAGCAGCTTAGTCCAGCGGGAGTGGTCAGATACGCAGTATTTT.

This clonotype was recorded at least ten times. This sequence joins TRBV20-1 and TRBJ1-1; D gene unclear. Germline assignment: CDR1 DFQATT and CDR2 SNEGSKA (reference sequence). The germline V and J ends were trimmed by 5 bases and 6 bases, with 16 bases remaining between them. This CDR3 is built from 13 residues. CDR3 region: CSAPWRGKAEAFF. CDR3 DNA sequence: TGCAGTGCTCCCTGGCGGGGAAAGGCTGAAGCTTTCTTT.